The present TCR beta chain was sequenced within a study of identical twins. Whole-study findings and limits: Where beta out-of-frame sequences were concerned, excess twin sharing was weaker. Zero-insertion analyses might be partly confounded by invariant T cells like MAIT and iNKT. Fewer insertions marked abundant cord blood beta clonotypes; young adult naive trended weakly, memory not at all.

As for this clonotype: Its antigen remains unknown.

V lost 0 bases and J lost 0, with 15 bases in between. The V gene's germline CDR1 is DFQATT and CDR2 SNEGSKA (reference sequence). CDR3 size: 17 residues. It was template switching that added a universal primer site, and there were unique molecular identifiers on the cDNA. MiXCR, applied by TCRdb to the 5' RACE reads, yields one record per CDR3 protein. The data show about 550,000 distinct CDR3 sequences, about a fifth seen once. These same records also appear under a second study, on yellow fever vaccine responses in identical twins.

The source material was CD4+ T cells sorted from blood. The J gene is TRBJ2-1, the V gene TRBV20-1, with D perhaps matching TRBD1 or TRBD2 (6 bases each). This TCR was sampled from a woman younger than 30 in good health. CDR3 nucleotides: TGCAGTGCTAGAGATTCAGGCGGAGGGGGCTCCTACAATGAGCAGTTCTTC. Protein: CSARDSGGGGSYNEQFF.